What follows is one T cell receptor beta chain and its context. This entry is derived from a study of T cell responses to AZD1222 COVID-19 vaccine. The germline gives CDR1 DFQATT, CDR2 SNEGSKA (reference sequence). The CDR3 covers 15 residues. J was trimmed by 5 bases and V by 3 bases; bases with no gene match: 10. TCRdb's table, derived via immunoSEQ multiplex PCR, lists solely in-frame clones and lacks some. The sample lists about 73,000 clones; about 91% were seen once. Here the sequenced sample was peripheral blood, taken on day 0 of AZD1222 vaccination. This rearrangement joins TRBV20-1 to TRBJ2-7, with 10 bases that match TRBD2. This TCR was recovered from an adult in good health. The CDR3 spells CSASTSGRALDEQYF. CDR3 DNA: TGCAGTGCTAGTACCAGCGGGAGGGCCCTGGACGAGCAGTACTTC.